This TCR beta chain was profiled in a study of OX40 agonist ivuxolimab in advanced cancers. Regarding the study as a whole: The average count of expanded clones was higher among CD8+ T cells than among CD4+. CD4+ and CD8+ T cells in blood underwent clonal expansion by week 6 at 0.1 to 3.0 mg/kg.

CDR1 is SGHRS, CDR2 YFSETQ, per germline. V shed 4 bases, J shed 2 bases, and the junction held 14 bases outside the gene matches. The CDR3 is 18 residues long. Assay used: immunoSEQ multiplex PCR; TCRdb lists only in-frame clones, some missing. The table includes about 95,000 clones, around 85% detected once. On this clone: Its antigen is not known.

The TCR was taken from an adult with an advanced solid tumor such as melanoma, head and neck, liver or kidney cancer. V is TRBV5-1 and J is TRBJ2-1, with TRBD2 matching over 8 bases. The sequencing used CD4+ or CD8+ T cells sorted from blood, collected in a trial of the OX40 agonist ivuxolimab. The CDR3 sequence is CASSTPEAGGRPYNEQFF. CDR3 DNA: TGCGCCAGCAGCACCCCGGAGGCGGGAGGTAGGCCCTACAATGAGCAGTTCTTC. The full variable domain, its missing parts supplied by reference TRBV5-1 and TRBJ2-1, is KAGVTQTPRYLIKTRGQQVTLSCSPISGHRSVSWYQQTPGQGLQFLFEYFSETQRNKGNFPGRFSGRQFSNSRSEMNVSTLELGDSALYLCASSTPEAGGRPYNEQFFGPGTRLTVL.